This TCR beta chain comes out of a study of T cell responses to AZD1222 COVID-19 vaccine. Whole-study results and caveats: Without day 14 samples, only post-peak T cell repertoires were studied.

About this clone itself: What it binds is unknown.

Clones were read by immunoSEQ multiplex PCR, and TCRdb kept only the in-frame ones, dropping some. The data contain around 170,000 clones, around 88% of them singletons. CDR1 and CDR2 (germline): SGHTA, FQGTGA. Between the trimmed V and J ends, which lost 1 base and 0 bases, there was a span of 6 bases. The CDR3 runs to 14 residues. The sequence was collected from an adult who received the AZD1222 COVID-19 vaccine. Specimen: peripheral blood, collected 28 days after the second AZD1222 dose. The chain recombines TRBV7-3 with TRBJ2-5; D gene unclear. The CDR3 sequence: CASSLMGNQETQYF. The CDR3 DNA sequence: TGTGCCAGCAGCTTAATGGGAAACCAAGAGACCCAGTACTTC.